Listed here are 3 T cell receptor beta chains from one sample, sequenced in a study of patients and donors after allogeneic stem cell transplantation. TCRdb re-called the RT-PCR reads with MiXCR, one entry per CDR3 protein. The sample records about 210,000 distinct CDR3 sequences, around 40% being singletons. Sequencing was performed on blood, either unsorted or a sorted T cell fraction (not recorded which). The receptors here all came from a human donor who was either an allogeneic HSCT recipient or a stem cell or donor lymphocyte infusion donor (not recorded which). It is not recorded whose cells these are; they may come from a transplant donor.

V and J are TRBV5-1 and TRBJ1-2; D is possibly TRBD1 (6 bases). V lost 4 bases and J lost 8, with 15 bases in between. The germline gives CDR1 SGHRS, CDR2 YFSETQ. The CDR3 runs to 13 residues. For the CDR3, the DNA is TGCGCCAGCAGCCAGGGGAAAGGAACCGGCTACACCTTC. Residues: CASSQGKGTGYTF.

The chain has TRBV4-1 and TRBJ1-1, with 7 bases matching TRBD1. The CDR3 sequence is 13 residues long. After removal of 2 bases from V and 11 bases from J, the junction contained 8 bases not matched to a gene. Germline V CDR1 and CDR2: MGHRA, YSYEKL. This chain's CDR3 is CASSQHKTGWAFF. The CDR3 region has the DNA TGCGCCAGCAGCCAACACAAGACAGGGTGGGCTTTCTTT.

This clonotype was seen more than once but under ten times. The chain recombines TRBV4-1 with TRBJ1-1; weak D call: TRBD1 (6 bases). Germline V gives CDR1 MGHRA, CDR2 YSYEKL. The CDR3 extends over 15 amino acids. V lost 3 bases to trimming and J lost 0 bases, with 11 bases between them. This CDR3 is CASSQTGFMNTEAFF. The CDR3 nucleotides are TGCGCCAGCAGCCAGACAGGTTTCATGAACACTGAAGCTTTCTTT.